The rows below give T cell receptor beta chains drawn from one sample of a study of tumor-infiltrating lymphocytes in primary liver carcinoma. TCRdb itself ran the multiplex PCR reads through MiXCR, one entry per CDR3 protein. The sample includes some 190,000 distinct CDR3 sequences, about 85% of them seen just once. The sequenced sample consisted of tumor tissue from primary liver carcinoma. The source is a man aged 35 to 55 with primary liver carcinoma and hepatitis B virus infection. CDR3s leave out the opening cysteine and the closing phenylalanine or tryptophan.

13	TRBV6-5	TRBJ1-2	ANSRPSTGSYGYT
13	TRBV2	TRBJ2-1	ASSDSPPQISEQF
12	TRBV12-3/TRBV12-4	TRBJ1-1	ASTPGRQITEAF
11	TRBV24-1	TRBJ2-7	ATSSAASYQQY
14	TRBV28	TRBJ1-2	ASSPAFVGRLYGYT
14	TRBV4-1	TRBJ2-1	ASNRELAGAYNEQF
12	TRBV29-1	TRBJ2-5	SVKRLAGGQTKY
14	TRBV19	TRBJ2-3	ASSPRDRISTDTQY
11	TRBV2	TRBJ1-2	ARSDQRTYGYT
14	TRBV4-1	TRBJ2-7	ASSPRDRAGLYEQY
14	TRBV10-2	TRBJ2-5	TSSENGAGDWETQY
10	TRBV11-2	TRBJ2-7	ASSPVGYEQQ
13	TRBV5-8	TRBJ2-1	ASSPSVMVGYEQF
12	TRBV6-2/TRBV6-3	TRBJ1-2	ANSASTGLGGCT
13	TRBV29-1	TRBJ2-7	SVEEMRGSGGRQY
16	TRBV4-2	TRBJ2-6	ASSEDHRGSYGANVLT
14	TRBV4-1	TRBJ2-1	ASSPELAGASNEQF
11	TRBV6-5	TRBJ2-1	AGSSAHYNEQF
12	TRBV5-1	TRBJ1-1	ASSPGNLNTEAF
13	TRBV11-2	TRBJ2-5	ASSRWTGHAETQY
10	TRBV29-1	TRBJ2-1	NIKIPGQLQF
11	TRBV11-1	TRBJ2-7	ASSFTCAYKQY